The entry that follows covers one T cell receptor (beta chain) sequence. Germline loops: CDR1 SQVTM, CDR2 ANQGSEA. The length of the CDR3 is 14 residues. Trimming took 5 bases from V and 4 from J, leaving 14 bases between them. The sample comes from a study of CD8 T cells in Susac syndrome. Reverse transcription of about 0.45 to 1 ug RNA was performed with random hexamers. TCRdb recomputed calls from the immunoSEQ multiplex PCR reads with MiXCR, one row per CDR3 protein. This table has 120,000 or so distinct CDR3 sequences, over 90% appearing once. The chain uses TRBV29-1 and TRBJ2-2; no clear D gene. The sequence was collected from a human donor with Susac syndrome. Sequencing input: CD8+ T cells from PBMCs. CDR3: CSVFEVDGTGELFF. The CDR3 DNA is TGCAGCGTTTTCGAGGTGGACGGCACCGGGGAGCTGTTTTTT.